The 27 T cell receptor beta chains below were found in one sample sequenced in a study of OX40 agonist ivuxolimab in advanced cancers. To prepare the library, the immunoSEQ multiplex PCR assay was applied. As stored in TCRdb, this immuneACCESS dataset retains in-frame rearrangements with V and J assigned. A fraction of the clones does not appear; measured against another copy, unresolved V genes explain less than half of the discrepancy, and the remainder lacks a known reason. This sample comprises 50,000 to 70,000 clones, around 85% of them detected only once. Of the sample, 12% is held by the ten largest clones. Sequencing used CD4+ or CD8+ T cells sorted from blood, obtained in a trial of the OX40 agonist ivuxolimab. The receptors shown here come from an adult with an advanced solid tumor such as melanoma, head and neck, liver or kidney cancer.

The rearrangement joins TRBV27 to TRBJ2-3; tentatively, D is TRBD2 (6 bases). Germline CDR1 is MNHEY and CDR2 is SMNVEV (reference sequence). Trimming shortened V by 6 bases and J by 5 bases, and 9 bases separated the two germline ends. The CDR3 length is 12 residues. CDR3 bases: TGTGCCAGCAGCCCGGGGGAAGATACGCAGTATTTT. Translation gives CASSPGEDTQYF.

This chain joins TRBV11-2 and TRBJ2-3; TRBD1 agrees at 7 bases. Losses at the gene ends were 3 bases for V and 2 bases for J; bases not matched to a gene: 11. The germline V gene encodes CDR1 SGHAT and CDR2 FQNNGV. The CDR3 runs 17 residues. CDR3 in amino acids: CASSFHARGQFTDTQYF. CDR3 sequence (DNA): TGTGCCAGCAGCTTCCACGCCAGGGGACAGTTCACAGATACGCAGTATTTT.

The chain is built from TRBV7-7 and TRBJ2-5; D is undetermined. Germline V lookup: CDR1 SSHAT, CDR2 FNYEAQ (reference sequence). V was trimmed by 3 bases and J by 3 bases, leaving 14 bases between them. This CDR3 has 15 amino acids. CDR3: CASSLGARTEETQYF. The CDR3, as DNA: TGTGCCAGCAGCTTGGGCGCCAGGACGGAAGAGACCCAGTACTTC.

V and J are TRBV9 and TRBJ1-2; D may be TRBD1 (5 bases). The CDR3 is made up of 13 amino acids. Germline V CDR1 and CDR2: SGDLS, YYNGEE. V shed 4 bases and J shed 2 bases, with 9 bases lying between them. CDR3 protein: CASSRRDNYGYTF. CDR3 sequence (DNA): TGTGCCAGCAGCAGACGGGACAACTATGGCTACACCTTC.

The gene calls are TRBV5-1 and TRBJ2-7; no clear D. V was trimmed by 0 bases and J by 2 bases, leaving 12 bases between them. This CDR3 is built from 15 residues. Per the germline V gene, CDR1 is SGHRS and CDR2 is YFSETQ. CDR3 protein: CASSLGAMGTYEQYF. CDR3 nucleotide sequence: TGCGCCAGCAGCTTGGGGGCGATGGGGACCTACGAGCAGTACTTC.

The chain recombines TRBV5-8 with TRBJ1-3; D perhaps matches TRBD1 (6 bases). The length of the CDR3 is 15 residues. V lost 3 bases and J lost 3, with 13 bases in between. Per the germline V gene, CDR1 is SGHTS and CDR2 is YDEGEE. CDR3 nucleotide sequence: TGTGCCAGCAGCTCTCAGGGGAACGTTGGAAACACCATATATTTT. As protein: CASSSQGNVGNTIYF.

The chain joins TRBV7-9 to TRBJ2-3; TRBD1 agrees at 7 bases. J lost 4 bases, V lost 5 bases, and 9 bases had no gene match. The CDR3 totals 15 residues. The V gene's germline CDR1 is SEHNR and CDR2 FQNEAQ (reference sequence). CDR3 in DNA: TGTGCCAGCAGCCCCGTTGCAGGGGGAGCAGATACGCAGTATTTT. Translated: CASSPVAGGADTQYF.

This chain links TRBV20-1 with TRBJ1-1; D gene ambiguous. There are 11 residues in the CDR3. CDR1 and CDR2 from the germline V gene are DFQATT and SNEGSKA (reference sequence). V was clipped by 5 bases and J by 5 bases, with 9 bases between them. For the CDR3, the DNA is TGCAGTGCTTTCGTCGTGACTGAAGCTTTCTTT. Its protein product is CSAFVVTEAFF.

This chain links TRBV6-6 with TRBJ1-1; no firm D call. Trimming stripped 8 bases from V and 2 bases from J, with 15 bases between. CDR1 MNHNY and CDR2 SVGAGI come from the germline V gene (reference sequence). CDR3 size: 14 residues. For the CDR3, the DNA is TGTGCCAGCTTGGGCCTATTCCTTAACACTGAAGCTTTCTTT. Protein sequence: CASLGLFLNTEAFF.

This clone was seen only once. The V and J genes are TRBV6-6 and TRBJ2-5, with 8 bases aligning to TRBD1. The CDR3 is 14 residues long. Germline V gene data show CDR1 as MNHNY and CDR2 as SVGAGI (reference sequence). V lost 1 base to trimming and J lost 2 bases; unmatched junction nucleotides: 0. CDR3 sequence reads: CASSYWTGQETQYF. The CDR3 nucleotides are TGTGCCAGCAGTTACTGGACAGGGCAAGAGACCCAGTACTTC.

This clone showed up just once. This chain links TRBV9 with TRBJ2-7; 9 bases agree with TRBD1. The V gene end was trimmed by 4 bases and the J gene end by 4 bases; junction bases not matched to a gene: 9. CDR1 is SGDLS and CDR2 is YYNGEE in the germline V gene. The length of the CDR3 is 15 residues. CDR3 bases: TGTGCCAGCAGCCCCGATGGGACAGGGTTGTACGAGCAGTACTTC. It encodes CASSPDGTGLYEQYF.

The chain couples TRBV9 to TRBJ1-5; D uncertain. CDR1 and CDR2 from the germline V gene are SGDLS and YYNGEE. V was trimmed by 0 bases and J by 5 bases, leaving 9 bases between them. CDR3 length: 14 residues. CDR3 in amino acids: CASSVEDVDQPQHF. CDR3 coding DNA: TGTGCCAGCAGCGTAGAGGATGTTGATCAGCCCCAGCATTTT.

The CDR3 DNA reads TGTGCCAGCAGCTTAGACCTTGGACAGCCTGGAAACACCATATATTTT. Its translation is CASSLDLGQPGNTIYF. This chain joins TRBV5-5 and TRBJ1-3; D perhaps matches TRBD1 (6 bases). V was trimmed by 2 bases and J by 2 bases, leaving 14 bases between them. Per the germline V gene, CDR1 is SGHKS and CDR2 is YYEKEE (reference sequence). The CDR3 extends over 16 amino acids. The variable domain in full, completed from reference TRBV5-5 and TRBJ1-3, reads DAGVTQSPTHLIKTRGQQVTLRCSPISGHKSVSWYQQVLGQGPQFIFQYYEKEERGRGNFPDRFSARQFPNYSSELNVNALLLGDSALYLCASSLDLGQPGNTIYFGEGSWLTVV.

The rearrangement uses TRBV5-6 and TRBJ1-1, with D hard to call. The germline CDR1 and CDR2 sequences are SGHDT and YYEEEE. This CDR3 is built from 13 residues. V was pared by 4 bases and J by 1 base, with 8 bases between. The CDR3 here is CASSPTENTEAFF. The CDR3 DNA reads TGTGCCAGCAGCCCGACGGAGAACACTGAAGCTTTCTTT.

Here the CDR3 reads CASSLAGQASYEQYF. The DNA of the CDR3 is TGTGCCAGCAGCTTAGCGGGACAGGCCTCCTACGAGCAGTACTTC. The chain carries TRBV7-9 and TRBJ2-7, with TRBD1 identical over 8 bases. J was trimmed by 0 bases and V by 0 bases; bases with no gene match: 1. The CDR3 has 15 amino acids. Germline V gives CDR1 SEHNR, CDR2 FQNEAQ (reference sequence).

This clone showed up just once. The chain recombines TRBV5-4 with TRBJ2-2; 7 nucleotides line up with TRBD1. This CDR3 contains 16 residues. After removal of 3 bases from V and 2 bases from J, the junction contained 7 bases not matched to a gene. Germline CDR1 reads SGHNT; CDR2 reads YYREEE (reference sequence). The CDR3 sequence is CASSSGDSPNTGELFF. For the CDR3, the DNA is TGTGCCAGCAGCTCCGGGGACAGCCCAAACACCGGGGAGCTGTTTTTT.

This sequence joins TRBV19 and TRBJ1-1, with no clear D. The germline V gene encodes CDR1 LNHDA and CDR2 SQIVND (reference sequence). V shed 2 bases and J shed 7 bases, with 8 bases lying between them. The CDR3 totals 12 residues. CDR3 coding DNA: TGTGCCAGTAGTATAAGCCCTTATGAAGCTTTCTTT. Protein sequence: CASSISPYEAFF. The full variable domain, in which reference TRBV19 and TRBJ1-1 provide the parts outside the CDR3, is DGGITQSPKYLFRKEGQNVTLSCEQNLNHDAMYWYRQDPGQGLRLIYYSQIVNDFQKGDIAEGYSVSREKKESFPLTVTSAQKNPTAFYLCASSISPYEAFFGQGTRLTVV.

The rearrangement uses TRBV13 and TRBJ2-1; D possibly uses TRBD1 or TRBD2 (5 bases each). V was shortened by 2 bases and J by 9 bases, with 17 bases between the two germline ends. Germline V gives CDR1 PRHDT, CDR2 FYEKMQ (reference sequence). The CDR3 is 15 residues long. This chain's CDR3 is CASSLRVAGDGEQFF. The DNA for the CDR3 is TGTGCCAGCAGCTTAAGGGTAGCCGGGGACGGTGAGCAGTTCTTC.

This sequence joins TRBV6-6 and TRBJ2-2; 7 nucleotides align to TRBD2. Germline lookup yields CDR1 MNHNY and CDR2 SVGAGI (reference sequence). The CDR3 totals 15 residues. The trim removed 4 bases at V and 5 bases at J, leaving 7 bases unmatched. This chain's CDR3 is CASSWTSGRTGELFF. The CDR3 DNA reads TGTGCCAGCAGTTGGACTAGTGGTAGAACCGGGGAGCTGTTTTTT.

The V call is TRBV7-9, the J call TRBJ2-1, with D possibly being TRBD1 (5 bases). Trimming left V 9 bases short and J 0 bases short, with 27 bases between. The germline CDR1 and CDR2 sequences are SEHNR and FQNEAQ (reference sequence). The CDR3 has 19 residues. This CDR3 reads CASWGFDRPKESSYNEQFF. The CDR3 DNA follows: TGTGCCAGTTGGGGTTTCGACAGACCCAAAGAGAGCTCCTACAATGAGCAGTTCTTC.

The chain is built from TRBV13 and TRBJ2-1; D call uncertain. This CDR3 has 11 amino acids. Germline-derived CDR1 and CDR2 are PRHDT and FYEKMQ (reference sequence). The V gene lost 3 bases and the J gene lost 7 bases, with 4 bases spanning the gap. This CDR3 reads CASSLSNEQFF. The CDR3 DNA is TGTGCCAGCAGCTTGTCTAATGAGCAGTTCTTC.

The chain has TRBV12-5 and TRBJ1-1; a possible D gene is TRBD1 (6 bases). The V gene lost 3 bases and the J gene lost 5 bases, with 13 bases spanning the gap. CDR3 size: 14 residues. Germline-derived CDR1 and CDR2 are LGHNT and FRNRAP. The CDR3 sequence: CASGLTQGWTEAFF. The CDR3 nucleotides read TGTGCTAGTGGTTTAACACAGGGCTGGACTGAAGCTTTCTTT.

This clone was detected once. Here the CDR3 reads CASSLIWGAGELFF. The CDR3 DNA reads as TGTGCCAGCAGCCTAATCTGGGGCGCCGGGGAGCTGTTTTTT. This chain uses TRBV7-9 with TRBJ2-2, with a possible D match to TRBD1 (5 bases). This CDR3 contains 14 residues. Trimming cost V 5 bases and J 6 bases, with 13 bases left between them. Germline CDR1 reads SEHNR; CDR2 reads FQNEAQ (reference sequence). The whole variable domain, remainder taken from reference TRBV7-9 and TRBJ2-2, is DTGVSQNPRHKITKRGQNVTFRCDPISEHNRLYWYRQTLGQGPEFLTYFQNEAQLEKSRLLSDRFSAERPKGSFSTLEIQRTEQGDSAMYLCASSLIWGAGELFFGEGSRLTVL.

The CDR3 here is CASSNPGQTSTDTQYF. CDR3 sequence (DNA): TGTGCCAGCAGCAACCCGGGACAGACCTCCACAGATACGCAGTATTTT. This chain connects TRBV7-9 to TRBJ2-3; 7 positions agree with TRBD1. V was clipped by 5 bases and J by 2 bases; unmatched bases: 10. The CDR3 is 16 amino acids. In germline, CDR1 is SEHNR, CDR2 FQNEAQ (reference sequence).

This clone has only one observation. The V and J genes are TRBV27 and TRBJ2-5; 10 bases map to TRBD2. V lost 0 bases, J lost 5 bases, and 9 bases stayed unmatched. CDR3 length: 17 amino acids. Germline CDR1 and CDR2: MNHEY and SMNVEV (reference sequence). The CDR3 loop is CASSLSMLSGGAETQYF. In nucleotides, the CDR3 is TGTGCCAGCAGTTTATCGATGCTGAGCGGGGGGGCGGAGACCCAGTACTTC.

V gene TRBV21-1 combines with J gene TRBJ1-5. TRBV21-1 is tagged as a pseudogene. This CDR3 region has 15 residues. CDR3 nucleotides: TGTGCCGGGGGGAGAATTACTCTTAGCAATCAGCCCCAGCATTTT. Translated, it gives CAGGRITLSNQPQHF.

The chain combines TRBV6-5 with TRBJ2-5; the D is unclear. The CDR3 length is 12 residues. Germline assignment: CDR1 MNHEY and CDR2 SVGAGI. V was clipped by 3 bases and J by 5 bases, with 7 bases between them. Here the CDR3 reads CASSYSMETQYF. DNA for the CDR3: TGTGCCAGCAGTTATAGTATGGAGACCCAGTACTTC.